Below are 30 T cell receptor beta chains sequenced from a single sample in a study of cytomegalovirus exposure and HLA in healthy donors. The PCR had 60 Vbeta and 13 Jbeta primers. The protocol was immunoSEQ multiplex PCR, while the TCRdb copy is restricted to in-frame clones and leaves out a portion. The table records over 100,000 clones, roughly three quarters of them present only once. The sequencing input was PBMCs. These receptor sequences come from a woman in her 50s in good health and CMV-seropositive.

V usage is TRBV5-5 and J usage is TRBJ2-7, with 8 bases fitting TRBD1. J gave up 5 bases and V 1 base, and 5 bases lay outside the gene matches. In germline, CDR1 is SGHKS, CDR2 YYEKEE (reference sequence). The CDR3 loop spans 14 amino acids. CDR3 bases: TGTGCCAGCAGCTTGCGACAGGGGATAGACGAGCAGTACTTC. This gives the protein CASSLRQGIDEQYF.

The V call is TRBV9, the J call TRBJ1-4, with TRBD1 matching over 8 bases. Germline loops: CDR1 SGDLS, CDR2 YYNGEE. After removal of 5 bases from V and 5 bases from J, the junction contained 11 bases not matched to a gene. This CDR3 contains 16 residues. The CDR3 DNA follows: TGTGCCAGCAGTACGACTGGGACAGGAGTAAATGAAAAACTGTTTTTT. Amino acids: CASSTTGTGVNEKLFF.

The V and J genes are TRBV19 and TRBJ1-2, with D possibly TRBD1 on 5 matching bases. The CDR3 covers 15 residues. Deletions cut 0 bases from V and 8 bases from J, with 16 bases between. CDR1 and CDR2 from the germline V gene are LNHDA and SQIVND (reference sequence). The chain's CDR3 is CASSIEDGGGDGYTF. CDR3 coding DNA: TGTGCCAGTAGTATAGAGGACGGCGGGGGTGACGGCTACACCTTC. The full variable domain, with the rest looked up from reference TRBV19 and TRBJ1-2, is DGGITQSPKYLFRKEGQNVTLSCEQNLNHDAMYWYRQDPGQGLRLIYYSQIVNDFQKGDIAEGYSVSREKKESFPLTVTSAQKNPTAFYLCASSIEDGGGDGYTFGSGTRLTVV.

V is TRBV29-1 and J is TRBJ2-5; TRBD2 matches 9 bases. V shed 2 bases, J shed 5 bases, and the junction held 12 bases outside the gene matches. The CDR3 loop spans 16 amino acids. Germline V gives CDR1 SQVTM, CDR2 ANQGSEA. This CDR3 is CSVEYGGRAIGETQYF. CDR3 nucleotides: TGCAGCGTTGAATACGGCGGGAGGGCCATCGGGGAGACCCAGTACTTC. Combining the CDR3 with reference TRBV29-1 and TRBJ2-5 gives the whole variable domain SAVISQKPSRDICQRGTSLTIQCQVDSQVTMMFWYRQQPGQSLTLIATANQGSEATYESGFVIDKFPISRPNLTFSTLTVSNMSPEDSSIYLCSVEYGGRAIGETQYFGPGTRLLVL.

The V and J genes are TRBV5-4 and TRBJ2-1; TRBD2 aligns across 7 bases. The ends lost 7 bases at V and 1 base at J; junction bases unmatched: 14. Germline V lookup: CDR1 SGHNT, CDR2 YYREEE (reference sequence). The CDR3 extends over 17 amino acids. CDR3 protein: CASGRGTGGPSYNEQFF. CDR3 bases: TGTGCCAGCGGCCGGGGTACGGGAGGCCCGTCCTACAATGAGCAGTTCTTC.

The table lists this clone with a few counts. CDR3 amino acids: CASMHSGGNTEAFF. DNA for the CDR3: TGTGCCAGTATGCACAGCGGGGGGAACACTGAAGCTTTCTTT. The chain has TRBV19 and TRBJ1-1; TRBD1 is a possible D gene (5 bases). CDR1 LNHDA and CDR2 SQIVND come from the germline V gene (reference sequence). Trimming pared 7 bases from V and 1 base from J, leaving 13 bases between. The CDR3 is 14 residues long.

The genes are TRBV5-4 and TRBJ1-1, with 9 bases lining up with TRBD1. This CDR3 is 13 amino acids long. The ends lost 4 bases at V and 4 bases at J; junction bases unmatched: 2. CDR1 and CDR2 (germline): SGHNT, YYREEE (reference sequence). The CDR3 protein is CASSQTGGTEAFF. CDR3 DNA sequence: TGTGCCAGCAGCCAGACAGGGGGCACTGAAGCTTTCTTT.

This rearrangement joins TRBV20-1 to TRBJ2-7; D perhaps matches TRBD1 (5 bases). The CDR3 extends over 10 amino acids. V was pared by 6 bases and J by 6 bases, with 9 bases between. Germline V lookup: CDR1 DFQATT, CDR2 SNEGSKA (reference sequence). The CDR3 here is CSARASEQYF. The CDR3 DNA reads TGCAGTGCCAGGGCTTCCGAGCAGTACTTC.

The chain has TRBV15 and TRBJ2-3; D uncertain. V was pared by 6 bases and J by 1 base, with 8 bases between. Germline values: CDR1 LNHNV, CDR2 YYDKDF (reference sequence). This CDR3 has 13 residues. The CDR3 loop reads CATRLTGTDTQYF. The CDR3 nucleotides are TGTGCCACCAGACTTACCGGCACAGATACGCAGTATTTT. The variable domain in full, completed from reference TRBV15 and TRBJ2-3, reads DAMVIQNPRYQVTQFGKPVTLSCSQTLNHNVMYWYQQKSSQAPKLLFHYYDKDFNNEADTPDNFQSRRPNTSFCFLDIRSPGLGDTAMYLCATRLTGTDTQYFGPGTRLTVL.

The chain is built from TRBV7-9 and TRBJ1-4; D is undetermined. Germline CDR1 is SEHNR and CDR2 is FQNEAQ (reference sequence). This CDR3 has 11 residues. Trimming removed 2 bases from V and 12 bases from J, with 7 bases in between. CDR3 DNA: TGTGCCAGCAGCTTAAGTGAGGAACTGTTTTTT. It specifies CASSLSEELFF. Complete variable domain (other parts from reference TRBV7-9 and TRBJ1-4): DTGVSQNPRHKITKRGQNVTFRCDPISEHNRLYWYRQTLGQGPEFLTYFQNEAQLEKSRLLSDRFSAERPKGSFSTLEIQRTEQGDSAMYLCASSLSEELFFGSGTQLSVL.

This chain joins TRBV5-4 and TRBJ2-7; TRBD1 matches 8 bases. CDR1 and CDR2 from the germline V gene are SGHNT and YYREEE (reference sequence). The CDR3 totals 16 residues. The junction had 10 bases not matched to a gene; V was cut back by 4 bases and J by 1 base. CDR3: CASSRPTGVGSYEQYF. Written as DNA, the CDR3 is TGTGCCAGCAGCCGACCGACAGGGGTGGGTTCCTACGAGCAGTACTTC.

The chain links TRBV2 to TRBJ1-5; D is possibly TRBD1 (5 bases). The CDR3 has 15 amino acids. Trimming shortened V by 5 bases and J by 1 base, and 12 bases separated the two germline ends. The germline V gene has CDR1 SNHLY and CDR2 FYNNEI. As DNA, the CDR3 is TGTGCCAGCAGTCTCGACAGCCTGAGCAATCAGCCCCAGCATTTT. Translating gives CASSLDSLSNQPQHF.

The rearrangement joins TRBV11-1 to TRBJ2-7; D possibly corresponds to TRBD1 (6 bases). CDR3 size: 13 residues. The V end was cut by 5 bases, the J end by 3 bases, with 11 bases between. Germline V gene data show CDR1 as SGHAT and CDR2 as FQDESV (reference sequence). The CDR3 DNA follows: TGTGCCAGCAGCCGTTCGGACAGCTACGAGCAGTACTTC. As protein: CASSRSDSYEQYF.

The gene calls are TRBV9 and TRBJ1-3; D uncertain. The germline V gene has CDR1 SGDLS and CDR2 YYNGEE. The CDR3 covers 17 residues. Trimming removed 2 bases at V and 2 bases at J, with 17 bases between. CDR3 in DNA: TGTGCCAGCAGCGTCGGACTTGCCCAATACACTGGAAACACCATATATTTT. The encoded protein is CASSVGLAQYTGNTIYF.

In its sample, this clone was seen once. The chain employs TRBV6-1 and TRBJ2-5, with a possible D match to TRBD2 (6 bases). V was shortened by 8 bases and J by 1 base, with 11 bases between the two germline ends. Germline-derived CDR1 and CDR2 are MNHNS and SASEGT. This CDR3 spans 13 amino acids. The CDR3 here is CASGRDFQETQYF. In DNA, the CDR3 is TGTGCCAGCGGACGGGACTTCCAAGAGACCCAGTACTTC.

The gene calls are TRBV11-1 and TRBJ1-1; TRBD1 matches 12 bases. Trimming removed 4 bases from V and 3 bases from J; junction bases left unmatched: 3. Germline V gene sequence: CDR1 SGHAT, CDR2 FQDESV (reference sequence). CDR3 length equals 15 residues. CDR3 DNA sequence: TGTGCCAGCAGCTGGGGACAGGGGGCGGACACTGAAGCTTTCTTT. Protein sequence: CASSWGQGADTEAFF.

This chain joins TRBV27 and TRBJ2-5; tentatively, D is TRBD1 (7 bases). The DNA end favors TRBJ2-7, so the J call may be wrong. This CDR3 comprises 15 residues. Germline lookup yields CDR1 MNHEY and CDR2 SMNVEV (reference sequence). The CDR3 coding sequence is TGTGCCAGCAGCCAAAGGGCAGGGGGGACCTACGAGCAGTACTTC. Protein: CASSQRAGGTYEQYF.

The rearrangement uses TRBV11-2 and TRBJ2-2, with a possible D match to TRBD2 (5 bases). Trimming pared 3 bases from V and 5 bases from J, leaving 19 bases between. CDR1 SGHAT and CDR2 FQNNGV come from the germline V gene. The CDR3 sequence is 17 residues long. CDR3 region: CASSLRDHRSGTGELFF. The CDR3 bases are TGTGCCAGCAGCTTGAGGGATCATCGATCTGGGACCGGGGAGCTGTTTTTT.

This clone was seen more than once but under ten times. This chain uses TRBV18 with TRBJ1-5, with D possibly matching TRBD1 (5 bases). Trimming cost V 3 bases and J 6 bases, with 15 bases left between them. Looked up from germline, CDR1 is KGHSH and CDR2 is LQKENI. The CDR3 spans 15 residues. This CDR3 reads CASSPRGEEGQPQHF. In nucleotides, the CDR3 is TGTGCCAGCTCACCTAGAGGGGAGGAGGGTCAGCCCCAGCATTTT.

The V gene is TRBV9, the J gene TRBJ2-3, with a tentative D call TRBD2 (6 bases). The CDR3 is made up of 16 amino acids. Trimming stripped 0 bases from V and 0 bases from J, with 11 bases between. Germline V gene sequence: CDR1 SGDLS, CDR2 YYNGEE. Here the CDR3 DNA reads TGTGCCAGCAGCGTAGCGGGGGACCCGAGCACAGATACGCAGTATTTT. Translated, it gives CASSVAGDPSTDTQYF.

This clone has more than one count but fewer than ten. The gene calls are TRBV5-1 and TRBJ2-2; 8 bases line up with TRBD2. The trim removed 5 bases at V and 1 base at J, leaving 7 bases unmatched. Germline CDR1 and CDR2: SGHRS and YFSETQ. This CDR3 region has 16 residues. The CDR3 nucleotides read TGCGCCAGCAGTCCAAGCGGGAGCTTGAACACCGGGGAGCTGTTTTTT. The encoded protein is CASSPSGSLNTGELFF. Drawing the rest from reference TRBV5-1 and TRBJ2-2, the complete variable domain is KAGVTQTPRYLIKTRGQQVTLSCSPISGHRSVSWYQQTPGQGLQFLFEYFSETQRNKGNFPGRFSGRQFSNSRSEMNVSTLELGDSALYLCASSPSGSLNTGELFFGEGSRLTVL.

Concerning this clone itself: Compared with germline, one end of the junction differs, possibly owing to a read error. The rearrangement links TRBV7-9 to TRBJ2-5; D gene uncertain. This CDR3 contains 11 residues. In germline, CDR1 is SEHNR, CDR2 FQNEAQ (reference sequence). The chain's CDR3 is CSSSPLESQYF. The CDR3, as DNA: TGTTCCAGCAGCCCACTTGAATCCCAGTACTTC.

V usage is TRBV7-2 and J usage is TRBJ1-2, with D unresolved. V lost 2 bases to trimming and J lost 1 base, with 8 bases between them. There are 14 residues in the CDR3. CDR1 and CDR2 (germline): SGHTA, FQGNSA. The CDR3 reads CASSLSRDNYGYTF. CDR3 DNA: TGTGCCAGCAGCTTATCGAGGGATAACTATGGCTACACCTTC.

The chain uses TRBV5-1 and TRBJ2-7, with 8 bases aligning to TRBD1. CDR1 is SGHRS and CDR2 is YFSETQ in the germline V gene. The trim removed 3 bases at V and 3 bases at J, leaving 5 bases unmatched. The CDR3 contains 14 residues. CDR3: CASSSMGQDYEQYF. Written as DNA, the CDR3 is TGCGCCAGCAGCTCTATGGGACAGGACTACGAGCAGTACTTC.

V gene TRBV2 combines with J gene TRBJ1-2; 7 positions match TRBD1. The CDR3 runs to 14 residues. V lost 6 bases and J lost 8; bases outside the gene matches: 12. Germline V gene sequence: CDR1 SNHLY, CDR2 FYNNEI. Here the CDR3 reads CASRILDRAGGYTF. Written as DNA, the CDR3 is TGTGCCAGCAGAATCCTCGACAGGGCGGGAGGCTACACCTTC. The variable domain in full, with the rest retrieved from reference TRBV2 and TRBJ1-2, is EPEVTQTPSHQVTQMGQEVILRCVPISNHLYFYWYRQILGQKVEFLVSFYNNEISEKSEIFDDQFSVERPDGSNFTLKIRSTKLEDSAMYFCASRILDRAGGYTFGSGTRLTVV.

The gene calls are TRBV11-2 and TRBJ2-2, with 7 positions matching TRBD2. This CDR3 spans 13 amino acids. Looked up from germline, CDR1 is SGHAT and CDR2 is FQNNGV. Germline trimming cut 6 bases from V and 3 bases from J; bases unmatched to any gene: 1. This CDR3 is CASRLAHTGELFF. CDR3 DNA sequence: TGTGCCAGCAGACTAGCGCACACCGGGGAGCTGTTTTTT.

The CDR3, as DNA: TGTGCCAGTAGTACACAGGAGCGAGAGACCCAGTACTTC. Translation gives CASSTQERETQYF. The V and J genes are TRBV19 and TRBJ2-5, with D tentatively TRBD1 (5 bases). CDR1 is LNHDA, CDR2 SQIVND, per germline (reference sequence). The CDR3 consists of 13 residues. Trimming removed 4 bases from V and 4 bases from J, with 10 bases in between.

The chain carries TRBV7-9 and TRBJ1-2, with TRBD1 matching 7 bases. CDR1 is SEHNR and CDR2 is FQNEAQ in the germline V gene (reference sequence). This CDR3 is built from 14 residues. J was trimmed by 2 bases and V by 4 bases; bases with no gene match: 4. CDR3 sequence (DNA): TGTGCCAGCAGCTCTTGGACAGGCAACTATGGCTACACCTTC. Its protein product is CASSSWTGNYGYTF.

This clone appeared once. The chain couples TRBV5-4 to TRBJ2-5; TRBD2 matches at 14 bases. The V gene's germline CDR1 is SGHNT and CDR2 YYREEE (reference sequence). Trimming took 4 bases from V and 0 from J; bases not matched to a gene: 5. The CDR3 has 17 amino acids. The CDR3 DNA sequence: TGTGCCAGCAGCCCAGGGACTAGCGGGGGATACCAAGAGACCCAGTACTTC. It translates to CASSPGTSGGYQETQYF. Complete variable domain (other parts from reference TRBV5-4 and TRBJ2-5): ETGVTQSPTHLIKTRGQQVTLRCSSQSGHNTVSWYQQALGQGPQFIFQYYREEENGRGNFPPRFSGLQFPNYSSELNVNALELDDSALYLCASSPGTSGGYQETQYFGPGTRLLVL.

This chain joins TRBV9 and TRBJ2-3, with TRBD1 identical over 12 bases. The length of the CDR3 is 16 residues. Losses at the gene ends were 3 bases for V and 8 bases for J; bases not matched to a gene: 10. CDR1 and CDR2 from the germline V gene are SGDLS and YYNGEE. CDR3 coding DNA: TGTGCCAGCAGCGGACTCCGGGACAGGGGGCCTGGTACGCAGTATTTT. Amino acid sequence: CASSGLRDRGPGTQYF.